This T cell receptor beta chain is from a study of cytomegalovirus exposure and HLA in healthy donors. Study summary: According to later analysis, the same platform produced the 90 to 150 validation and approximately 700 first-cohort repertoires. Findings of the study overall: According to a subsequent analysis, TCR clusters from the first cohort were inclined to appear together in the 110 or so validation repertoires. Reportedly, diagnosis of cytomegalovirus status by the classifier showed high specificity and sensitivity.

Sequencing used immunoSEQ multiplex PCR; TCRdb keeps in-frame clones, though not all of them. The sample holds approximately 100,000 clones, roughly 90% seen once. This CDR3 contains 14 residues. After removal of 4 bases from V and 0 bases from J, the junction contained 5 bases not matched to a gene. CDR1 and CDR2 (germline): SQVTM, ANQGSEA. The donors were members of the validation cohort comprising over 90 subjects, separate from the roughly 640-subject first cohort. With respect to this clone: Its antigen is as yet unknown.

The material sequenced was PBMCs. The origin of this receptor is a young man in good health and CMV-seropositive. V gene TRBV29-1 combines with J gene TRBJ2-7, with 8 nucleotides matching TRBD1. The CDR3 reads CSVVLGQGSYEQYF. The DNA for the CDR3 is TGCAGCGTTGTACTCGGACAGGGCTCCTACGAGCAGTACTTC.